This is a list of T cell receptor beta chains from one sample in a study of shared clonotypes between healthy human individuals. Libraries were prepared by immunoSEQ multiplex PCR; TCRdb keeps only in-frame clonotypes and omits some of them. The sample holds over 2 million clones, approximately 95% seen once. Sequenced input: naive CD4+ T cells sorted from blood. These receptors all stem from a man between 18 and 29 years old in good health. Both conserved end residues are trimmed from each CDR3. A D gene is named only where the DNA matches it firmly. A row's size may be missing; if present it is once, few, many or a size class.

CDR3	D	V	size
ASSQEGGEGEQY	TRBD2	TRBV4-2	NA
ASSTGLAGGPVRYTQY	TRBD2	TRBV5-1	once
ASSAVGTEAL	NA	TRBV6-1	NA
ASNPRGGPRNEQF	TRBD2	TRBV28	NA
SAREGLTIY	NA	TRBV29-1	NA
ASSLTGSYNEQF	NA	TRBV7-2	NA
ASRNPSYNEQF	NA	TRBV6-1	once
ASSIGQGSYNEQF	TRBD1	TRBV7-2	NA
ASSYINEQF	NA	TRBV6-5	NA
ASSYSGTGTDNEQF	TRBD1	TRBV6-5	NA
ASSATGGGYT	NA	TRBV25-1	NA
ATSRVGADTGELF	NA	TRBV15	NA
ASSLRDRAINEQF	TRBD1	TRBV5-1	NA
ASSQGQLAKNIQY	TRBD1	TRBV28	NA
ASSTRETRRFRDEQF	NA	TRBV19	NA
ASSSRSSGVNTGELF	TRBD2	TRBV7-8	NA
ASSWDRSNEQF	TRBD1	TRBV5-1	NA
ASSSGAGDHEQY	NA	TRBV18	once
ASRTPGETDTQY	NA	TRBV6-4	NA
ASSPPGLYEQY	NA	TRBV18	NA
ASRPRWGTGTNYGYT	TRBD1	TRBV27	NA
ASSPIRTENTGELF	NA	TRBV18	NA